This T cell receptor beta chain was recovered during a study of early T cells in non-severe SARS-CoV-2 infection. About the research overall: With bulk RNA from unsorted whole blood as input, sequencing yielded unpaired chains.

Trimming stripped 1 base from V and 2 bases from J, with 9 bases between. Germline lookup yields CDR1 SGHTA and CDR2 FQGNSA. The length of the CDR3 is 14 residues. This clonotype was observed at least ten times. Unique molecular identifiers were affixed to single, distinct cDNA molecules. TCRdb fed the 5' RACE reads into MiXCR, producing one record per CDR3 protein. This table holds approximately 76,000 distinct CDR3 sequences, around 12% found once. The rearrangement joins TRBV7-2 to TRBJ2-7, with D hard to call. The sequenced material came from whole blood. This TCR derives from an adult who was a healthcare worker with PCR-confirmed SARS-CoV-2 infection or an uninfected control (not recorded which). The CDR3: CASSLGREAYEQYF. CDR3 DNA: TGTGCCAGCAGCTTAGGTAGAGAGGCCTACGAGCAGTACTTC. The complete variable domain, with remaining parts taken from reference TRBV7-2 and TRBJ2-7, reads GAGVSQSPSNKVTEKGKDVELRCDPISGHTALYWYRQSLGQGLEFLIYFQGNSAPDKSGLPSDRFSAERTGGSVSTLTIQRTQQEDSAVYLCASSLGREAYEQYFGPGTRLTVT.